What follows are 5 T cell receptor beta chains derived from one specimen sequenced in a study of technical replicates of blood from several donors (dated by TCRdb to about 2017). Library generation was performed with the immunoSEQ multiplex PCR assay. The immuneACCESS repertoire file appears here via TCRdb, limited to in-frame rearrangements. These files lack a portion of the clones; in checked studies, under half of the deficit traces to unresolved V genes, and the cause of the others is not known. Within this sample are over 70,000 clones, with about 97% of them counted one time only. The ten biggest clones cover around 0.2% of the sample. The sequenced sample was T cells isolated from PBMCs. Every receptor here comes from a human donor in good health.

The chain carries TRBV11-2 and TRBJ2-5, with D possibly matching TRBD2 (5 bases). V lost 4 bases and J 2 bases, leaving 14 bases between the germline ends. CDR3 size: 15 residues. The germline V gene encodes CDR1 SGHAT and CDR2 FQNNGV. This CDR3 is CASSSRRTIQETQYF. Written as DNA, the CDR3 is TGTGCCAGCAGCTCCAGGAGGACGATTCAAGAGACCCAGTACTTC.

The count of this clone is one. The chain has TRBV4-1 and TRBJ2-7, with 13 bases that match TRBD2. Germline CDR1 MGHRA, CDR2 YSYEKL. This CDR3 region has 18 residues. Trimming removed 6 bases from V and 1 base from J; junction bases left unmatched: 12. Written as DNA, the CDR3 is TGCGCCAGCAGTCAGGGACTAGCGGGACGGATTACTTCCTACGAGCAGTACTTC. This translates into CASSQGLAGRITSYEQYF.

Note on this clone: It is unclear where the CDR3 begins or ends on the DNA, so no DNA is shown, and the CDR3 is as TCRdb lists it. The J gene is TRBJ2-7, the V gene TRBV5-1; the DNA was not used to check the table's D call, TRBD2. Looked up from germline, CDR1 is SGHRS and CDR2 is YFSETQ. The CDR3 numbers 17 amino acids, ends counted. The CDR3: CASSFWRRNSPPNEQYF.

The chain has TRBV5-6 and TRBJ2-1; 8 bases fit TRBD2. CDR3 length: 17 residues. Germline-derived CDR1 and CDR2 are SGHDT and YYEEEE. V lost 3 bases and J lost 8; bases outside the gene matches: 16. This chain's CDR3 is CASSWADWGAGVHEQFF. CDR3 nucleotides: TGTGCCAGCAGCTGGGCGGACTGGGGAGCGGGGGTACATGAGCAGTTCTTC.

The CDR3 loop reads CASGPTGGAKAFF. CDR3 nucleotides: TGTGCCAGCGGTCCGACAGGGGGCGCGAAAGCTTTCTTT. This chain uses TRBV21-1 with TRBJ1-1; no check of the table's D call, TRBD1, against the DNA was made. TRBV21-1 is given as a pseudogene. The CDR3 totals 13 residues.